The next 3 T cell receptor beta chains were all read from a single sample in a study of shared clonotypes between healthy human individuals. Sequencing was performed with immunoSEQ multiplex PCR; in TCRdb, only in-frame clones are kept and a portion is missing. This repertoire shows some 2,500,000 clones, 93% found once; its top ten account for 0.36%. Source material: naive CD4+ T cells from PBMCs. Documented subset: CD45RA+ positively selected. Receptors originate from a man younger than 35 in good health. Some clones in this sample may be carry-over from other donors' samples.

A note on this clone: At the DNA level, this CDR3 is encoded by other sequences in the same sample as well. V gene TRBV5-1 combines with J gene TRBJ1-1; possibly TRBD1 for D (5 bases). CDR3 length: 14 amino acids. Looked up from germline, CDR1 is SGHRS and CDR2 is YFSETQ. Trimming shortened V by 0 bases and J by 5 bases, and 11 bases separated the two germline ends. The CDR3 is CASSLGGAWTEAFF. CDR3 nucleotide sequence: TGCGCCAGCAGCTTGGGGGGCGCGTGGACTGAAGCTTTCTTT.

The gene calls are TRBV5-1 and TRBJ1-4, with a possible D match to TRBD1 (5 bases). Trimming shortened V by 4 bases and J by 7 bases, and 11 bases separated the two germline ends. The CDR3 runs to 13 residues. Per germline, CDR1 SGHRS and CDR2 YFSETQ. The CDR3 bases are TGCGCCAGCAGCGCGGGGCCGTCTGAAAAACTGTTTTTT. This encodes CASSAGPSEKLFF.

As for this clone: Different DNA sequences within this sample yield the same CDR3. The chain combines TRBV28 with TRBJ1-1; no firm D call. The germline CDR1 and CDR2 sequences are MDHEN and SYDVKM. The CDR3 runs 11 residues. Trimming removed 5 bases at V and 4 bases at J, with 5 bases between. The CDR3 sequence: CASSLGTEAFF. Written as DNA, the CDR3 is TGTGCCAGCAGTCTGGGCACTGAAGCTTTCTTT.